The sequence of this TCR beta chain was determined in a study of neurological immune-mediated disorders (dated by TCRdb to between 2018 and 2021). Concerning the study at large: Peripheral blood TCR-beta repertoires from patients with HTLV-I-associated myelopathy (HAM/TSP), patients with multiple sclerosis, and healthy controls were compared in the study using UMI-based sequencing. The cohort was made up of about 65 subjects, consisting of around 14 HAM/TSP patients, roughly 35 multiple sclerosis patients and 20 or so healthy controls. Longitudinal samples, technical triplicates and paired sorted CD4+ and CD8+ T-cell subsets, alongside PBMC samples, were included among the approximately 110 TCR-beta libraries.

The paper's findings and limits, for the study overall: Across subjects, expanded clones never shared an identical CDR3 amino acid sequence, which suggests that the TCR-beta repertoires in every group were private. TCR clonal expansion was highest in HAM/TSP patients and lowest in MS patients, with MS patients falling below even healthy controls.

This clonotype was seen at least ten times. Its antigen specificity is not known. Base qualities are missing; no much larger clone stands one base away. For the unsorted PBMC libraries, 2 million PBMCs were stored in RNAlater at -80 degrees C until RNA extraction and were used to generate the libraries. Peripheral blood underwent Ficoll-Hypaque density gradient centrifugation to isolate PBMCs, which were then cryopreserved in liquid nitrogen. cDNA synthesis used template-switch 5'RACE with a primer carrying a 10-nucleotide random unique molecular identifier tagging each TCR transcript. Each sequencing run produced over 160 million TCR-beta sequences covering 15-18 subjects. The RNeasy kit was used for extraction of total RNA. TCR-beta VDJ regions were amplified with primers for the TCR constant region and the 5'RACE anchor, using the KAPA Real-time Library Amplification kit. Sample indexes and Illumina adaptors were added in a first PCR, after which library yield was increased in a second PCR. After Ampure bead purification, the TCR product of roughly 650 bp was size-selected on a 2% E-gel SizeSelection system. Before pooling, libraries had their quality checked on a Bioanalyzer, their concentration measured with Qubit, and their quantity determined with the Kapa Library Quantification kit. An Illumina HiSeq 2500 was used to sequence the libraries paired-end at 2 x 150 bp. To increase sequence diversity, roughly 25-31% phiX was spiked into each library pool. In the paper's pipeline: The quality-filtered reads were processed with the UMI-based MiGEC pipeline, whose error correction step removed more than 75% of the raw TCR sequences. VDJ genes were aligned to IMGT germline references, and each clonotype was defined by a unique CDR3 amino acid sequence together with V-J genes. VDJtools evaluated clonal expansion, Shannon diversity and CDR3 relatedness (CalcPairwiseDistances, ClusterSamples); CLCbio workbench built phylogenetic trees. A clone was classed as expanded if it had 8 or more unique UMIs, a cutoff based on coefficient-of-variation modelling across technical triplicates. In TCRdb, the public reads were trimmed at Q25 with fastp and aligned with MiXCR, with productive beta chains retained. Each entry is one CDR3 protein sequence, shown with its most common DNA and genes. The V and J calls were not made by the authors but by TCRdb's processing. The sample records some 38,000 distinct CDR3 sequences, 14% of which are singletons. The top ten clones comprise around 27% of the sample.

The sequenced material came from PBMCs. The TCR originated in a woman aged 45-60 years with HTLV-1-associated myelopathy (HAM/TSP).

The CDR3 protein: CASPTGNQPQHF. The DNA sequence is as follows: TGTGCCAGTCCGACAGGGAATCAGCCCCAGCATTTT. The chain is encoded by TRBV28 joined to TRBJ1-5; TRBD1 agrees with 7 junctional bases. Ends trimmed: V by 9 bases, J by 4 bases; bases unmatched to a gene: 3. From cysteine to phenylalanine, the CDR3 is 12 amino acids long. Here the CDR3 DNA is all that survives: 36 bases in frame from base 1. In the germline V gene, CDR1 corresponds to MDHEN and CDR2 to SYDVKM.